Detailed here is one T cell receptor beta chain. Generated by immunoSEQ multiplex PCR, the TCRdb table keeps only in-frame clones and is missing some. The data contain about 240,000 clones, about 83% of them seen just once; the ten biggest clones take up about 12%. The V end lost 5 bases, the J end lost 2 bases, and 9 bases lay between the germline ends. The germline CDR1 and CDR2 sequences are MDHEN and SYDVKM. The CDR3 covers 13 residues. The entry originates in a study of blood T cell repertoires in COVID-19. Study-level information: There were acute and convalescent COVID-19 samples, and they came from the United States, Italy and Spain.

This clonotype was sampled from an elderly man with acute or convalescent COVID-19. The sample consisted of peripheral blood. The chain is built from TRBV28 and TRBJ1-1, with no clear D. The CDR3 DNA is TGTGCCAGCAGTGGCGGTCCTAACACTGAAGCTTTCTTT. This sequence encodes CASSGGPNTEAFF.